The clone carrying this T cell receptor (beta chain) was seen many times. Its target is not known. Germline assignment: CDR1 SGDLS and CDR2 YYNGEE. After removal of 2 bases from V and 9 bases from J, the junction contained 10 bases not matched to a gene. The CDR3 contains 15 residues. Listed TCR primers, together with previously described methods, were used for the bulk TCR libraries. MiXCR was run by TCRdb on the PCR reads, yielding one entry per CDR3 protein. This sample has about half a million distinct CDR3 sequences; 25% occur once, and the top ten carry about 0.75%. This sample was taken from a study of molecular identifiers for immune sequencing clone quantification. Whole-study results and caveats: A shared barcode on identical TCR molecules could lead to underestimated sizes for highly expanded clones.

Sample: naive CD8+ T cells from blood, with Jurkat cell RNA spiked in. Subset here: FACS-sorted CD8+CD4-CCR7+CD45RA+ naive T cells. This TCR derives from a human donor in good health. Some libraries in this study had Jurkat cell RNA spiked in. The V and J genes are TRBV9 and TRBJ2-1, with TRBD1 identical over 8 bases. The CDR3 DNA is TGTGCCAGCAGCGTCGGGACAGGTCCGTCGGGTGAGCAGTTCTTC. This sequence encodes CASSVGTGPSGEQFF. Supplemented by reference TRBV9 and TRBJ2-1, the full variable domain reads DSGVTQTPKHLITATGQRVTLRCSPRSGDLSVYWYQQSLDQGLQFLIQYYNGEERAKGNILERFSAQQFPDLHSELNLSSLELGDSALYFCASSVGTGPSGEQFFGPGTRLTVL.